A single sample gave rise to the 31 T cell receptor beta chains below, sequenced in a study of cytomegalovirus exposure and HLA in healthy donors. The method was immunoSEQ multiplex PCR; TCRdb's version includes in-frame clones alone and lacks a portion of them. The data show roughly 330,000 clones, roughly 87% seen once. The sequenced sample consisted of PBMCs. The receptors derive from a woman in her twenties or thirties in good health and CMV-seropositive.

This clone appeared once. Other nucleotide sequences in the sample specify the same CDR3. The chain uses TRBV28 and TRBJ1-2; weak D call: TRBD1 (6 bases). This CDR3 is 14 amino acids long. V was cut by 5 bases and J by 0 bases, with 10 bases left in between. Germline V CDR1 and CDR2: MDHEN, SYDVKM. The CDR3 here is CASSLQGPNYGYTF. Written as DNA, the CDR3 is TGTGCCAGCAGTCTACAGGGACCTAACTATGGCTACACCTTC.

The chain joins TRBV7-2 to TRBJ1-2; tentative D call: TRBD1 (6 bases). The germline V gene has CDR1 SGHTA and CDR2 FQGNSA. The CDR3 length is 15 residues. V was trimmed by 5 bases and J by 5 bases, leaving 18 bases between them. CDR3 sequence (DNA): TGTGCCAGCAGCCAATCACAGGGTTGGATTTATGGCTACACCTTC. It is translated as CASSQSQGWIYGYTF.

This chain connects TRBV29-1 to TRBJ2-3; the D is unclear. The germline CDR1 and CDR2 sequences are SQVTM and ANQGSEA. Trimming took 4 bases from V and 0 from J, leaving 11 bases between them. This CDR3 comprises 14 residues. CDR3 protein: CSVVVVYSTDTQYF. CDR3 in DNA: TGCAGCGTTGTAGTCGTCTATAGCACAGATACGCAGTATTTT.

This clone occurred a few times. This chain joins TRBV28 and TRBJ1-5; D unresolved. CDR1 MDHEN and CDR2 SYDVKM come from the germline V gene. The CDR3 is 14 residues long. Trimming shortened V by 0 bases and J by 4 bases, and 7 bases separated the two germline ends. DNA of the CDR3: TGTGCCAGCAGTTTATGGGAACCTAATCAGCCCCAGCATTTT. The encoded protein is CASSLWEPNQPQHF.

The genes are TRBV7-8 and TRBJ2-7, with D possibly being TRBD1 or TRBD2 (5 bases each). The CDR3 runs 13 residues. With 5 bases removed from V and 12 bases from J, the gap between germline ends came to 20 bases. Germline V gene data show CDR1 as SGHVS and CDR2 as FQNEAQ. The CDR3 reads CASSPGTPMSVYF. The CDR3 bases are TGTGCCAGCAGCCCTGGGACCCCGATGTCGGTGTACTTC.

The table lists this clone with many counts. The rearrangement links TRBV7-2 to TRBJ2-7; D is uncertain. The ends were cut back, 2 bases at V and 7 bases at J, with 9 bases in the middle. Germline V gene lookup returns CDR1 SGHTA and CDR2 FQGNSA. The CDR3 is 12 amino acids. In DNA, the CDR3 is TGTGCCAGCAGCTTAATTTCCATGGAGCAGTACTTC. This gives the protein CASSLISMEQYF. The variable domain in full, completed from reference TRBV7-2 and TRBJ2-7, reads GAGVSQSPSNKVTEKGKDVELRCDPISGHTALYWYRQSLGQGLEFLIYFQGNSAPDKSGLPSDRFSAERTGGSVSTLTIQRTQQEDSAVYLCASSLISMEQYFGPGTRLTVT.

The rearrangement uses TRBV6-6 and TRBJ1-4; 10 bases fit TRBD1. The trim removed 5 bases at V and 12 bases at J, leaving 9 bases unmatched. The germline CDR1 and CDR2 sequences are MNHNY and SVGAGI (reference sequence). The CDR3 is 14 amino acids. This CDR3 reads CASSPPTGGAQLFF. CDR3 in DNA: TGTGCCAGCAGTCCACCGACAGGGGGCGCACAACTGTTTTTT.

This clone appeared a single time. This chain connects TRBV6-6 to TRBJ1-5, with 7 positions matching TRBD1. Germline V gene lookup returns CDR1 MNHNY and CDR2 SVGAGI (reference sequence). This CDR3 is 14 amino acids long. Germline trimming cut 5 bases from V and 3 bases from J; bases unmatched to any gene: 4. CDR3: CASSRQGTNQPQHF. CDR3 coding DNA: TGTGCCAGCAGTCGACAGGGAACCAATCAGCCCCAGCATTTT.

The gene calls are TRBV27 and TRBJ2-1; D may correspond to TRBD1 or TRBD2 (5 bases each). The ends were cut back, 6 bases at V and 4 bases at J, with 16 bases in the middle. Germline loops: CDR1 MNHEY, CDR2 SMNVEV (reference sequence). The CDR3 length is 15 residues. CDR3 sequence reads: CASSTPQGDYNEQFF. CDR3 sequence (DNA): TGTGCCAGCAGCACCCCCCAGGGAGATTACAATGAGCAGTTCTTC.

J is TRBJ1-4 and V is TRBV15; 8 bases map to TRBD1. Germline assignment: CDR1 LNHNV and CDR2 YYDKDF (reference sequence). After removal of 3 bases from V and 6 bases from J, the junction contained 6 bases not matched to a gene. The CDR3 totals 15 residues. The CDR3 spells CATSSGQGRDEKLFF. As DNA, the CDR3 is TGTGCCACCAGCAGCGGACAGGGTAGGGATGAAAAACTGTTTTTT.

The rearrangement links TRBV28 to TRBJ1-2; D remains ambiguous. There are 16 residues in the CDR3. The germline V and J ends were trimmed by 6 bases and 4 bases, with 21 bases remaining between them. Germline V CDR1 and CDR2: MDHEN, SYDVKM. CDR3 nucleotides: TGTGCCAGCAGAGGCGATTCGACCCCCCCCGTCTATGGCTACACCTTC. Translating it yields CASRGDSTPPVYGYTF.

The chain has TRBV28 and TRBJ2-1, with 8 bases that match TRBD1. The germline V gene has CDR1 MDHEN and CDR2 SYDVKM. The CDR3 extends over 15 amino acids. V gave up 4 bases and J gave up 12 bases; unmatched junction bases: 14. CDR3 coding DNA: TGTGCCAGCAGTTCGGACAGGGAGCCCTCGAGGGTGCAGTTCTTC. Its protein is CASSSDREPSRVQFF.

The chain couples TRBV27 to TRBJ2-1; 7 nucleotides agree with TRBD2. The germline gives CDR1 MNHEY, CDR2 SMNVEV (reference sequence). The CDR3 is made up of 17 amino acids. Germline trimming cut 4 bases from V and 0 bases from J; bases unmatched to any gene: 9. The chain's CDR3 is CASSWGGGRGSYNEQFF. CDR3 in DNA: TGTGCCAGCAGTTGGGGCGGGGGTAGAGGCTCCTACAATGAGCAGTTCTTC.

The chain links TRBV19 to TRBJ1-2; 9 nucleotides line up with TRBD1. Looked up from germline, CDR1 is LNHDA and CDR2 is SQIVND (reference sequence). V trimming: 3 bases; J trimming: 5 bases; junction bases outside the gene matches: 7. The length of the CDR3 is 15 residues. The CDR3 DNA reads as TGTGCCAGTAGTATCCCCGGGGACAGGGTGTATGGCTACACCTTC. Translated, it gives CASSIPGDRVYGYTF.

The chain has TRBV20-1 and TRBJ2-5; D not certain. Trimming removed 3 bases at V and 6 bases at J, with 8 bases between. The CDR3 loop spans 11 amino acids. CDR1 is DFQATT, CDR2 SNEGSKA, per germline (reference sequence). CDR3 sequence reads: CSASELKTQYF. Written as DNA, the CDR3 is TGCAGTGCTAGCGAGTTAAAGACCCAGTACTTC.

The V call is TRBV5-1, the J call TRBJ2-5; D is uncertain. V dropped 4 bases and J dropped 1 base, with 14 bases sitting between them. The CDR3 has 15 residues. The germline gives CDR1 SGHRS, CDR2 YFSETQ. The CDR3 spells CASSATGVLQETQYF. Written as DNA, the CDR3 is TGCGCCAGCAGCGCGACCGGCGTACTCCAAGAGACCCAGTACTTC.

This chain links TRBV5-1 with TRBJ1-4; no definite D call. Trimming removed 0 bases from V and 1 base from J, with 13 bases in between. Per the germline V gene, CDR1 is SGHRS and CDR2 is YFSETQ. There are 17 residues in the CDR3. The CDR3 reads CASSLDFGSGTNEKLFF. CDR3 DNA: TGCGCCAGCAGCTTGGATTTTGGTTCAGGAACTAATGAAAAACTGTTTTTT.

This clone was detected only a few times. The chain uses TRBV4-3 and TRBJ2-7; the match to TRBD1 covers 9 bases. Per germline, CDR1 LGHNA and CDR2 YSLEER. The V segment lost 3 bases and the J segment 3 bases; nucleotides outside the gene matches: 6. There are 15 residues in the CDR3. The CDR3 nucleotides are TGCGCCAGCAGCCAGCGGACAGGGGCTCGCTACGAGCAGTACTTC. Its translation is CASSQRTGARYEQYF.

A few counts support this clone. J is TRBJ2-1 and V is TRBV4-1; 9 nucleotides align to TRBD1. CDR1 and CDR2 from the germline V gene are MGHRA and YSYEKL. The CDR3 runs to 16 residues. V gave up 0 bases and J gave up 6 bases; unmatched junction bases: 6. In nucleotides, the CDR3 is TGCGCCAGCAGCCAAGAAGCCGGGACAGGGCTCAATGAGCAGTTCTTC. Protein product: CASSQEAGTGLNEQFF.

The DNA of the CDR3 is TGTGCCAGCAGCCCATCCCCAAGCACAGATACGCAGTATTTT. Translation gives CASSPSPSTDTQYF. The chain employs TRBV7-3 and TRBJ2-3; unclear D gene. This CDR3 comprises 14 residues. Between the trimmed V and J ends, which lost 5 bases and 0 bases, there was a span of 9 bases. CDR1 is SGHTA, CDR2 FQGTGA, per germline.

The chain employs TRBV5-1 and TRBJ2-7; TRBD2 agrees at 8 bases. The CDR3 length is 15 residues. V lost 0 bases to trimming and J lost 6 bases; unmatched junction nucleotides: 8. The germline V gene has CDR1 SGHRS and CDR2 YFSETQ. The CDR3 spells CASSLVPGGPREQYF. In nucleotides, the CDR3 is TGCGCCAGCAGCTTGGTTCCGGGAGGGCCACGCGAGCAGTACTTC.

This clone has more than one count but fewer than ten. The rearrangement uses TRBV19 and TRBJ1-1; 8 nucleotides align to TRBD1. The germline V gene has CDR1 LNHDA and CDR2 SQIVND (reference sequence). This CDR3 comprises 14 residues. The V gene end was trimmed by 1 base and the J gene end by 6 bases; junction bases not matched to a gene: 4. CDR3 residues: CASSIGDRYAEAFF. CDR3 in DNA: TGTGCCAGTAGTATAGGGGACAGGTACGCTGAAGCTTTCTTT.

The CDR3, as DNA: TGTGCCAGCAGTTCAGCTAAAGACAGGTGGAACACTGAAGCTTTCTTT. It translates to CASSSAKDRWNTEAFF. The genes are TRBV28 and TRBJ1-1, with D tentatively TRBD1 (6 bases). Trimming cost V 4 bases and J 1 base, with 16 bases left between them. The V gene's germline CDR1 is MDHEN and CDR2 SYDVKM. The CDR3 totals 16 residues.

This chain joins TRBV9 and TRBJ2-2; tentative D call: TRBD1 (5 bases). The ends were cut back, 0 bases at V and 5 bases at J, with 8 bases in the middle. Germline-derived CDR1 and CDR2 are SGDLS and YYNGEE. This CDR3 is built from 14 residues. The CDR3: CASSVERGTGELFF. As DNA, the CDR3 is TGTGCCAGCAGCGTAGAAAGGGGTACCGGGGAGCTGTTTTTT.

The rearrangement joins TRBV4-1 to TRBJ2-5, with no clear D. Germline values: CDR1 MGHRA, CDR2 YSYEKL. The V end was cut by 0 bases, the J end by 2 bases, with 10 bases between. The CDR3 sequence is 15 residues long. The CDR3 DNA sequence: TGCGCCAGCAGCCAAGATATACTAATGCAAGAGACCCAGTACTTC. Amino acid sequence: CASSQDILMQETQYF.

This clone appeared a single time. This sequence joins TRBV7-8 and TRBJ2-3, with D maybe TRBD1 (6 bases). Trimming took off 8 bases at V and 6 bases at J, with 12 bases between the two ends. The CDR3 loop spans 12 amino acids. Germline CDR1 SGHVS, CDR2 FQNEAQ. CDR3: CASATGWDTQYF. CDR3 DNA: TGTGCCAGCGCTACAGGGTGGGATACGCAGTATTTT.

The chain is built from TRBV7-9 and TRBJ1-4; D not resolved. The CDR3 loop spans 12 amino acids. The V end was cut by 3 bases, the J end by 7 bases, with 6 bases between. CDR1 is SEHNR, CDR2 FQNEAQ, per germline (reference sequence). CDR3: CASSFMTEKLFF. The CDR3 DNA reads as TGTGCCAGCAGCTTTATGACTGAAAAACTGTTTTTT. The entire variable domain, with the rest obtained from reference TRBV7-9 and TRBJ1-4, is as follows: DTGVSQNPRHKITKRGQNVTFRCDPISEHNRLYWYRQTLGQGPEFLTYFQNEAQLEKSRLLSDRFSAERPKGSFSTLEIQRTEQGDSAMYLCASSFMTEKLFFGSGTQLSVL.

In the case of this clone: The sample contains more than one DNA sequence encoding this CDR3. The genes are TRBV19 and TRBJ1-5; 9 positions match TRBD1. J was trimmed by 4 bases and V by 3 bases; bases with no gene match: 1. Germline V gene sequence: CDR1 LNHDA, CDR2 SQIVND (reference sequence). The CDR3 extends over 14 amino acids. CDR3 loop: CASSIDRGNQPQHF. CDR3 in DNA: TGTGCCAGTAGTATCGACAGGGGGAATCAGCCCCAGCATTTT.

This CDR3 is CAITGTAEGEQYF. DNA for the CDR3: TGTGCCATCACCGGGACCGCCGAGGGCGAGCAGTACTTC. This chain joins TRBV10-3 and TRBJ2-7, with D possibly being TRBD1 or TRBD2 (5 bases each). Trimming took off 7 bases at V and 6 bases at J, with 16 bases between the two ends. This CDR3 has 13 amino acids. The V gene's germline CDR1 is ENHRY and CDR2 SYGVKD.

V usage is TRBV27 and J usage is TRBJ2-6, with D possibly being TRBD2 (5 bases). The germline V gene has CDR1 MNHEY and CDR2 SMNVEV (reference sequence). This CDR3 is built from 15 residues. Deletions cut 3 bases from V and 2 bases from J, with 8 bases between. The DNA of the CDR3 is TGTGCCAGCAGTTTCAACGGGGCTGGGGCCAACGTCCTGACTTTC. It is translated as CASSFNGAGANVLTF.

The gene calls are TRBV7-9 and TRBJ1-4; maybe TRBD1 (5 bases). The CDR3 runs to 13 residues. Germline-derived CDR1 and CDR2 are SEHNR and FQNEAQ (reference sequence). Deletions cut 5 bases from V and 8 bases from J, with 12 bases between. The CDR3 DNA follows: TGTGCCAGCAGCCCCGCCTCAGGGGAAAAACTGTTTTTT. Its protein product is CASSPASGEKLFF.